This T cell receptor beta chain was captured in a study of blood T cell repertoires in COVID-19. Study overall: There were acute and convalescent COVID-19 samples, and they came from the United States, Italy and Spain.

Authors' processing steps: How many nucleated cells were present was estimated from reference gene primer amplification. This table comes from immunoSEQ multiplex PCR, and its TCRdb copy is limited to in-frame clones, with some not included. The DNA was the basis for D and trimming; V, J and clone size are from that table. This repertoire shows 90,000 to 130,000 clones, under 75% found once; its top ten account for roughly 7.5%. The CDR3 has 14 residues. Per the germline V gene, CDR1 is SGHAT and CDR2 is FQNNGV. V was pared by 1 base and J by 6 bases, with 6 bases of the junction left unmatched. The receptor comes from a woman aged 60-75 years with acute or convalescent COVID-19. The chain recombines TRBV11-2 with TRBJ2-7, with TRBD1 matching over 7 bases. The material sequenced was peripheral blood. CDR3 DNA sequence: TGTGCCAGCAGCTTAGGGTGGACAGGCGGCGAGCAGTACTTC. It specifies CASSLGWTGGEQYF. Using reference TRBV11-2 and TRBJ2-7 for the parts outside the CDR3, the full variable domain is EAGVAQSPRYKIIEKRQSVAFWCNPISGHATLYWYQQILGQGPKLLIQFQNNGVVDDSQLPKDRFSAERLKGVDSTLKIQPAKLEDSAVYLCASSLGWTGGEQYFGPGTRLTVT.